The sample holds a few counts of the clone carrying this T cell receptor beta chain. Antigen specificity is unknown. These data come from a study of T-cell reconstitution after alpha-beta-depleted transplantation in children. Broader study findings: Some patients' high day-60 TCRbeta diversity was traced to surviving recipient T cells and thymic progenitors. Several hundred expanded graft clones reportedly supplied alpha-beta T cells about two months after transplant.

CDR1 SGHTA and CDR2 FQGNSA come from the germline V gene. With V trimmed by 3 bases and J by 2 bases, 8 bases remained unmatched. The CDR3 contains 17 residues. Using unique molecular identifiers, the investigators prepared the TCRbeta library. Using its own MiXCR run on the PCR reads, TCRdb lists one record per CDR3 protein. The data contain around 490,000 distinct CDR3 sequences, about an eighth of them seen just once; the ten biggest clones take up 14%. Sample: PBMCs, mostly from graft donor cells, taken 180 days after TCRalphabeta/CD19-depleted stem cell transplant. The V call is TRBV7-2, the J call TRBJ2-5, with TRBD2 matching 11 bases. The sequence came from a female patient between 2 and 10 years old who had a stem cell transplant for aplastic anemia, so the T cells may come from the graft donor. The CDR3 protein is CASSFPTSGIIQETQYF. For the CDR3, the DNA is TGTGCCAGCAGCTTTCCGACTAGCGGGATTATTCAAGAGACCCAGTACTTC.